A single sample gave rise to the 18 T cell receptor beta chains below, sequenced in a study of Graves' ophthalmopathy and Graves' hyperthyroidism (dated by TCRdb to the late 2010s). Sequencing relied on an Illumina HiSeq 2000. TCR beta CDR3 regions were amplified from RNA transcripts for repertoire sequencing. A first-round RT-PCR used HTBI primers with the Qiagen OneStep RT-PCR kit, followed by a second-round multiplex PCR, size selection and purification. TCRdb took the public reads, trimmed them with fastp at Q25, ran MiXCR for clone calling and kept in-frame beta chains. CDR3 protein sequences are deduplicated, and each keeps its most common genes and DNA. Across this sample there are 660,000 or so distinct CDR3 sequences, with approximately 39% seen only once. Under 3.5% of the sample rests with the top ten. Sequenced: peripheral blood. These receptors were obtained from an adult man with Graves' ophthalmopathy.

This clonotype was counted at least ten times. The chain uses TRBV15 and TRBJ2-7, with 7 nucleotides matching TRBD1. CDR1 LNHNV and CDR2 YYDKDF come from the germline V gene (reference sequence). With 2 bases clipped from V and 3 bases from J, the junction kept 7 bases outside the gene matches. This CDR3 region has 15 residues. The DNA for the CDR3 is TGTGCCACCAGCAGACAGGGGGTAACTGGCTACGAGCAGTACTTC. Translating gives CATSRQGVTGYEQYF.

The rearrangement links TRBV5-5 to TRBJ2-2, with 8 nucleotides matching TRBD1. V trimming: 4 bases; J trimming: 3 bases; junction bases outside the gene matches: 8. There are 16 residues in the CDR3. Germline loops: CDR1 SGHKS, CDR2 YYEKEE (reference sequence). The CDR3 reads CASSISGGADTGELFF. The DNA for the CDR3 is TGTGCCAGCAGCATTTCAGGGGGCGCGGACACCGGGGAGCTGTTTTTT.

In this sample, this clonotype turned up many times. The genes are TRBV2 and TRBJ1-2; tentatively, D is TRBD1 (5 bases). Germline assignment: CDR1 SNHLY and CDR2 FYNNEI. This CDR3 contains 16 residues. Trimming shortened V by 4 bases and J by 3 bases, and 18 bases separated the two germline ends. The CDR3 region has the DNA TGTGCCAGCAGTGGCCACGGGCCTCGGGGGGACTATGGCTACACCTTC. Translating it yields CASSGHGPRGDYGYTF.

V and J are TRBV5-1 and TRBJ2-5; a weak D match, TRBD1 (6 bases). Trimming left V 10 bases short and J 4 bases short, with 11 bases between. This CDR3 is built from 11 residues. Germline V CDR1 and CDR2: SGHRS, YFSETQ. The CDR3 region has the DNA TGCGCCCGCACAGGGAGAGAGACCCAGTACTTC. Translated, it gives CARTGRETQYF. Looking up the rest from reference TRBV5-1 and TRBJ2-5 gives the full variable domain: KAGVTQTPRYLIKTRGQQVTLSCSPISGHRSVSWYQQTPGQGLQFLFEYFSETQRNKGNFPGRFSGRQFSNSRSEMNVSTLELGDSALYLCARTGRETQYFGPGTRLLVL.

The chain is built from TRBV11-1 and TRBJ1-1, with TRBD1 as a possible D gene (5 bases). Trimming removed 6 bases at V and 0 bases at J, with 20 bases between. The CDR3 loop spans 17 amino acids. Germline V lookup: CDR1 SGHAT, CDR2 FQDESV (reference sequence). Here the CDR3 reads CASSGHNRIVMNTEAFF. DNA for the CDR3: TGTGCCAGCAGTGGACATAACAGAATTGTCATGAACACTGAAGCTTTCTTT. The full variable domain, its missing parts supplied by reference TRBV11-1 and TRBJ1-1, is EAEVAQSPRYKITEKSQAVAFWCDPISGHATLYWYRQILGQGPELLVQFQDESVVDDSQLPKDRFSAERLKGVDSTLKIQPAELGDSAMYLCASSGHNRIVMNTEAFFGQGTRLTVV.

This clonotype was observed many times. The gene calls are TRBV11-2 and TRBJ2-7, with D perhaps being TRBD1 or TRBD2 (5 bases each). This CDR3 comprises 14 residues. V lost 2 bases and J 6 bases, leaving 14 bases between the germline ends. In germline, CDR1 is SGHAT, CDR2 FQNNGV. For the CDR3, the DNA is TGTGCCAGCAGCTTACCCGGGACCTCGCTCGAGCAGTACTTC. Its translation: CASSLPGTSLEQYF. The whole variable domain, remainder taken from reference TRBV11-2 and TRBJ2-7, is EAGVAQSPRYKIIEKRQSVAFWCNPISGHATLYWYQQILGQGPKLLIQFQNNGVVDDSQLPKDRFSAERLKGVDSTLKIQPAKLEDSAVYLCASSLPGTSLEQYFGPGTRLTVT.

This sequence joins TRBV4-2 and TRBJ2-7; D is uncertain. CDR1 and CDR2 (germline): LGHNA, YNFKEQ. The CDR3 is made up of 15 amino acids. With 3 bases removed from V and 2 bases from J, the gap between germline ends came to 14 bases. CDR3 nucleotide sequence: TGTGCCAGCAGCCACTCCACAAGTTTCACCTACGAGCAGTACTTC. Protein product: CASSHSTSFTYEQYF.

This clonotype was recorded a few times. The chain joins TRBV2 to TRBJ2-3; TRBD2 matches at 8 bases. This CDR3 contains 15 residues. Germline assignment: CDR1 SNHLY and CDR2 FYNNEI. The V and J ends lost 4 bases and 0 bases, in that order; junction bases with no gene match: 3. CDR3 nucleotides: TGTGCCAGCAGTGGTAGCGGGATCAGCACAGATACGCAGTATTTT. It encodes CASSGSGISTDTQYF. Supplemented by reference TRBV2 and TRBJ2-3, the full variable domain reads EPEVTQTPSHQVTQMGQEVILRCVPISNHLYFYWYRQILGQKVEFLVSFYNNEISEKSEIFDDQFSVERPDGSNFTLKIRSTKLEDSAMYFCASSGSGISTDTQYFGPGTRLTVL.

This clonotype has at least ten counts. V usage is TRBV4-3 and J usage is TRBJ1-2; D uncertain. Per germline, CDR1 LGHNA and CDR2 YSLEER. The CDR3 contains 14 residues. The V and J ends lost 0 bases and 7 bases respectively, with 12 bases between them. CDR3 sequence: CASSQEGQVGGYTF. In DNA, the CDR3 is TGCGCCAGCAGCCAAGAAGGGCAGGTCGGTGGCTACACCTTC.

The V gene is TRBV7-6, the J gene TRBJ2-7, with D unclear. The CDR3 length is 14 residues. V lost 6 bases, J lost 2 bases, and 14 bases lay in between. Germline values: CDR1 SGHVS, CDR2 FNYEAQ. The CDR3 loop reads CASSYTEQPYEQYF. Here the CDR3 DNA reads TGTGCCAGCAGTTACACGGAGCAGCCCTACGAGCAGTACTTC.

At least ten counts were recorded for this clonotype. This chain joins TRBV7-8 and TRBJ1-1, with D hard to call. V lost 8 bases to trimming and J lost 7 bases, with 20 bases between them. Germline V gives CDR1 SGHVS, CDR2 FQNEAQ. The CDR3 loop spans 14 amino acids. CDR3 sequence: CASGWYLDSGEAFF. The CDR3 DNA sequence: TGTGCCAGCGGGTGGTATCTGGATTCCGGTGAAGCTTTCTTT.

The CDR3 loop is CASSPGQGVATEAFF. The CDR3 nucleotides are TGTGCCAGCAGCCCGGGACAGGGGGTTGCCACTGAAGCTTTCTTT. This chain joins TRBV9 and TRBJ1-1; the match to TRBD1 covers 11 bases. CDR3 length: 15 residues. V lost 4 bases and J lost 4; bases outside the gene matches: 6. Per germline, CDR1 SGDLS and CDR2 YYNGEE. The full variable domain, its missing parts supplied by reference TRBV9 and TRBJ1-1, is DSGVTQTPKHLITATGQRVTLRCSPRSGDLSVYWYQQSLDQGLQFLIQYYNGEERAKGNILERFSAQQFPDLHSELNLSSLELGDSALYFCASSPGQGVATEAFFGQGTRLTVV.

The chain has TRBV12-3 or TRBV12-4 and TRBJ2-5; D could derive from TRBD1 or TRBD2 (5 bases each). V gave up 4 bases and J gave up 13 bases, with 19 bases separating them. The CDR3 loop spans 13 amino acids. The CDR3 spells CASSSSTGAALYF. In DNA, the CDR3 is TGTGCCAGCAGTTCAAGTACCGGGGCGGCTCTGTACTTC.

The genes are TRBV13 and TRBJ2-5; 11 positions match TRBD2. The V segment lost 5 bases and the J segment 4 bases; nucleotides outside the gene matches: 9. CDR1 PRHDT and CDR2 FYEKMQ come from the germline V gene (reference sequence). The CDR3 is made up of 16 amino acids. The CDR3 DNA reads TGTGCCAGCAGCGCCGGGACTAGCGGTTGGGGAGAGACCCAGTACTTC. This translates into CASSAGTSGWGETQYF.

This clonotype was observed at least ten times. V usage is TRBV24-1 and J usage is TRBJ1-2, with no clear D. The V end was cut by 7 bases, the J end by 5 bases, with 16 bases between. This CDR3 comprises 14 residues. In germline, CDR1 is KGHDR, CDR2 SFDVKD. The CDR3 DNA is TGTGCCACCAGCGAGGAGATGAACCGTTATGGCTACACCTTC. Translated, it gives CATSEEMNRYGYTF.

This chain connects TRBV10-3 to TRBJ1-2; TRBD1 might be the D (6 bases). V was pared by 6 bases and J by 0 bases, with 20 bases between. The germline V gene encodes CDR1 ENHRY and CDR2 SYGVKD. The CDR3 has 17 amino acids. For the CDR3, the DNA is TGTGCCATCAGACCCGCCGCCGGGACAACTGCTAACTATGGCTACACCTTC. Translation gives CAIRPAAGTTANYGYTF.

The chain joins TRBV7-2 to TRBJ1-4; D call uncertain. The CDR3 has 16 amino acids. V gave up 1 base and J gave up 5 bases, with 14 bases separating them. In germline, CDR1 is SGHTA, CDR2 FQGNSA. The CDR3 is CASSLGGSSYNEKLFF. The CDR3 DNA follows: TGTGCCAGCAGCTTAGGAGGCAGCTCCTACAATGAAAAACTGTTTTTT. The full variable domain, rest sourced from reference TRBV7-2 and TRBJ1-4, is GAGVSQSPSNKVTEKGKDVELRCDPISGHTALYWYRQSLGQGLEFLIYFQGNSAPDKSGLPSDRFSAERTGGSVSTLTIQRTQQEDSAVYLCASSLGGSSYNEKLFFGSGTQLSVL.

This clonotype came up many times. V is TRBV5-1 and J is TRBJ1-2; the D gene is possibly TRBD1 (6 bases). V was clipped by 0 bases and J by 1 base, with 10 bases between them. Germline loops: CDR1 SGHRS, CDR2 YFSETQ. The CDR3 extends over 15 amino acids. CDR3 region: CASSLEIQGNYGYTF. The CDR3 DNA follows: TGCGCCAGCAGCTTGGAGATACAGGGTAACTATGGCTACACCTTC.